The table lists the clone carrying this TCR beta chain with a few counts. The data stem from a study of patients and donors after allogeneic stem cell transplantation. MiXCR, applied by TCRdb to the RT-PCR reads, yields one record per CDR3 protein. The table has 800,000 to 1,000,000 distinct CDR3 sequences, more than 15% seen once. CDR1 and CDR2 (germline): LGHDT, YNNKEL (reference sequence). J was trimmed by 8 bases and V by 3 bases; bases with no gene match: 7. CDR3 size: 14 residues. The clonotype was recovered from a human donor who was either an allogeneic HSCT recipient or a stem cell or donor lymphocyte infusion donor (not recorded which). It is not recorded whose cells these are; they may come from a transplant donor. Input material: blood, either unsorted or a sorted T cell fraction (not recorded which). V and J are TRBV3-1 and TRBJ2-1, with 7 positions matching TRBD2. The DNA of the CDR3 is TGTGCCAGCAGCCACTGGACTAGTTCATATGAGCAGTTCTTC. Protein sequence: CASSHWTSSYEQFF.